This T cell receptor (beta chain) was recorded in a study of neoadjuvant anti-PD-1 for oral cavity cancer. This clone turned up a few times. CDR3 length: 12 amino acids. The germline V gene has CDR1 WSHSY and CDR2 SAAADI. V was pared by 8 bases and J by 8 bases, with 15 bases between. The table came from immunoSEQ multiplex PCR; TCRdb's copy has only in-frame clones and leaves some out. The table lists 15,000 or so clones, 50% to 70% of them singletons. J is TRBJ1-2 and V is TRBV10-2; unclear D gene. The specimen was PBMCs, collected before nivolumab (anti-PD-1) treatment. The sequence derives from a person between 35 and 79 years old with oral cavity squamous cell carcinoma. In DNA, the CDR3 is TGCGCCAGCTCCCGGAGGGAGGGAGGCTACACCTTC. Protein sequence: CASSRREGGYTF.